The T cell receptor beta chain under discussion was sequenced for a study of beta chain features in type 1 diabetes. Trimming shortened V by 6 bases and J by 2 bases, and 13 bases separated the two germline ends. CDR3 length: 15 residues. This clone was found a few times. TCRB transcripts that were expressed got sequenced, as all of the isolated RNA had been reverse transcribed. Using immunoSEQ multiplex PCR, the repertoire was profiled, and TCRdb retains in-frame clones only, with some absent. The sample carries around 430,000 clones, roughly 31% recorded once. Specimen: naive CD4+ T cells from blood. The chain combines TRBV23-1 with TRBJ1-4; TRBD1 might be the D (5 bases). TRBV23-1 is an ORF, and what it does is uncertain. The clonotype was recovered from a man younger than 35 in good health. In DNA form, the CDR3 reads TGCGCCAGCAGCCCTCCGGGACGGACTAATGAAAAACTGTTTTTT. This encodes CASSPPGRTNEKLFF.